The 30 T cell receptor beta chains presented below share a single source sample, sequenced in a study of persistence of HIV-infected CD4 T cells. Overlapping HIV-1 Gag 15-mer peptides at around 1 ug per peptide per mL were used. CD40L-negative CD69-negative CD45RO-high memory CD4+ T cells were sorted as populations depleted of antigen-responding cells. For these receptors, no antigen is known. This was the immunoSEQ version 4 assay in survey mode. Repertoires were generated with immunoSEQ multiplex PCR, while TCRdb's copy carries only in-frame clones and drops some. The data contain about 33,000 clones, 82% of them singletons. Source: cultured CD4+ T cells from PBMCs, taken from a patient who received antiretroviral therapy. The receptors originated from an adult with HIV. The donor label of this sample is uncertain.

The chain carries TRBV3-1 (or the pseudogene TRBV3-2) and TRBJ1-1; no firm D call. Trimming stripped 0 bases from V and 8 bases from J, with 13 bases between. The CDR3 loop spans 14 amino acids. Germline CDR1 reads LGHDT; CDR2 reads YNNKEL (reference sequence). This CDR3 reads CASSQEGSRPEAFF. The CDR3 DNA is TGTGCCAGCAGCCAAGAAGGGTCCAGGCCCGAAGCTTTCTTT.

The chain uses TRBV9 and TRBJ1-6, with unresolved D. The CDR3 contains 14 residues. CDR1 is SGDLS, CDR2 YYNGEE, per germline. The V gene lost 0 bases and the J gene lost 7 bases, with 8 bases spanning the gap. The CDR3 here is CASSVDVGNSPLHF. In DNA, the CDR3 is TGTGCCAGCAGCGTAGATGTGGGGAATTCACCCCTCCACTTT.

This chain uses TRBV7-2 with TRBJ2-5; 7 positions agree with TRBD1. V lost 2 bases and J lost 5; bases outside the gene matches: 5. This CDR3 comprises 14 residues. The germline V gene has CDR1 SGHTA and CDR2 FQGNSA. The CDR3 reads CASSLQGGLETQYF. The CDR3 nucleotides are TGTGCCAGCAGCTTACAAGGGGGCCTTGAGACCCAGTACTTC. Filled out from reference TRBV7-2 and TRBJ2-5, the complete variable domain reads GAGVSQSPSNKVTEKGKDVELRCDPISGHTALYWYRQSLGQGLEFLIYFQGNSAPDKSGLPSDRFSAERTGGSVSTLTIQRTQQEDSAVYLCASSLQGGLETQYFGPGTRLLVL.

For the CDR3, the DNA is TGTGCCAGCAGTTCAAGCAGCACCTATGGCTACACCTTC. Protein sequence: CASSSSSTYGYTF. The chain carries TRBV12-3 or TRBV12-4 and TRBJ1-2; D unresolved. Trimming took off 4 bases at V and 4 bases at J, with 10 bases between the two ends. CDR3 length equals 13 residues.

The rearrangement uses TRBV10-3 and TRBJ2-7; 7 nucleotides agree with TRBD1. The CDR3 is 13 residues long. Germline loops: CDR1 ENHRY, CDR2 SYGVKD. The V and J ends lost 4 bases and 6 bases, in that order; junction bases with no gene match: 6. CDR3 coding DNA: TGTGCCATCAGTGGGACAGGAATCGCCGAGCAGTACTTC. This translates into CAISGTGIAEQYF.

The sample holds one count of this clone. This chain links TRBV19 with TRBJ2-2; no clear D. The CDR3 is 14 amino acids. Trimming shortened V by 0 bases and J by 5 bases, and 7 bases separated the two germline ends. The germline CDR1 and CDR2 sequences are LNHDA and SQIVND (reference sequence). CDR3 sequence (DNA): TGTGCCAGTAGTATAGAAATAGGAACCGGGGAGCTGTTTTTT. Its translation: CASSIEIGTGELFF.

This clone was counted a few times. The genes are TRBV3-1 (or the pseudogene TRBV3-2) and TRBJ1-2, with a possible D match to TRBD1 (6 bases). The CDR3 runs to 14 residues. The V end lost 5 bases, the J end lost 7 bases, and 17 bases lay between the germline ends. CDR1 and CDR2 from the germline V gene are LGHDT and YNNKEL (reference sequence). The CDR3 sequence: CASSYSTGTGGYTF. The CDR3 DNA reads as TGTGCCAGCAGCTATTCAACAGGGACTGGTGGCTACACCTTC.

Written as DNA, the CDR3 is TGCGCCAGCAGCCCGCAGTCGGACAGGGGGCTCTGGGGTAATGAAAAACTGTTTTTT. Translation gives CASSPQSDRGLWGNEKLFF. V and J are TRBV5-1 and TRBJ1-4, with 11 bases aligning to TRBD1. Losses at the gene ends were 4 bases for V and 4 bases for J; bases not matched to a gene: 15. This CDR3 comprises 19 residues. In germline, CDR1 is SGHRS, CDR2 YFSETQ.

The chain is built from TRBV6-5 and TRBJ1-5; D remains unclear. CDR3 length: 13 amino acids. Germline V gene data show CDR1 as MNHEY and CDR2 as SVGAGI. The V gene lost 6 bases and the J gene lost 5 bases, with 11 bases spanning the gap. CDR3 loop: CASRFTLHQPQHF. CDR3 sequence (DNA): TGTGCCAGCAGATTCACGCTGCATCAGCCCCAGCATTTT.

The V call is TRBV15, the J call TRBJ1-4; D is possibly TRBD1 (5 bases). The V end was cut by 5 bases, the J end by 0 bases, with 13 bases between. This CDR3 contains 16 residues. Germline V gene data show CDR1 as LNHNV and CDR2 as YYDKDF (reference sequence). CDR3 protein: CATSDGGKATNEKLFF. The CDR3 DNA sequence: TGTGCCACCAGCGACGGGGGTAAAGCAACTAATGAAAAACTGTTTTTT.

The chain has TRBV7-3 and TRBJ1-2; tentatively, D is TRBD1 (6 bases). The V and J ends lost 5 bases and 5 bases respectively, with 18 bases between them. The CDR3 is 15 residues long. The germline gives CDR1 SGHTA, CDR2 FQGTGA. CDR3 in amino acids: CASSPSGGAQYGYTF. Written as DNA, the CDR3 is TGTGCCAGCAGCCCGTCCGGGGGGGCTCAGTATGGCTACACCTTC.

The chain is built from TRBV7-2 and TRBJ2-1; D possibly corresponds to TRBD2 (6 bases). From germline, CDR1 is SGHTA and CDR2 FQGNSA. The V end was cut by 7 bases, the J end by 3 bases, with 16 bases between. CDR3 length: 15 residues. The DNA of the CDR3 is TGTGCCAGCACCCGTACCGGGGGAGTCTACAATGAGCAGTTCTTC. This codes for CASTRTGGVYNEQFF.

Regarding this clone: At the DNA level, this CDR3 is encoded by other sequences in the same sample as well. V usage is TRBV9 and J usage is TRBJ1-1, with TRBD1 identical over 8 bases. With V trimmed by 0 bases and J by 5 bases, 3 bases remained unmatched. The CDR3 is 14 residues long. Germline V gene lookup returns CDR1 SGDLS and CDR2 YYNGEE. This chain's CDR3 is CASSVGQGRTEAFF. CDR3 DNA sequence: TGTGCCAGCAGCGTAGGACAGGGGAGGACTGAAGCTTTCTTT.

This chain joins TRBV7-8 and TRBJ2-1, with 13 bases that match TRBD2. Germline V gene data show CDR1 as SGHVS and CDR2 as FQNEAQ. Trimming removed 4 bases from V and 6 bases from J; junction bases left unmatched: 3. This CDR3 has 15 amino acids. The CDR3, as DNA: TGTGCCAGCAGCTCGACTAGCGGGGGGTTCAATGAGCAGTTCTTC. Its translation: CASSSTSGGFNEQFF.

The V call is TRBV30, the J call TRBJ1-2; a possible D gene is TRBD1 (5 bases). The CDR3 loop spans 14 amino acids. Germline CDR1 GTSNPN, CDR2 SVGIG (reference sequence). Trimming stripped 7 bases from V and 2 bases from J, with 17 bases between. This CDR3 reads CASVPRGLNYGYTF. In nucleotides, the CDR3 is TGTGCCTCGGTACCCCGGGGACTCAACTATGGCTACACCTTC.

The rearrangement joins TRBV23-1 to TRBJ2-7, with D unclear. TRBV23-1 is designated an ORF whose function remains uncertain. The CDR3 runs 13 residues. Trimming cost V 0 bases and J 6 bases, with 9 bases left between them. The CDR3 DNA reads TGCGCCAGCAGTCAATCGATCGGGTGCGAGCAGTACTTC. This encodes CASSQSIGCEQYF.

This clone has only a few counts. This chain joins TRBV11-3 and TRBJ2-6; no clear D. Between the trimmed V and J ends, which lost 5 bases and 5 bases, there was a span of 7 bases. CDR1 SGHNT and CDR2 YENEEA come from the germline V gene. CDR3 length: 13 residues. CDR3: CASSPLRANVLTF. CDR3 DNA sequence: TGTGCCAGCAGCCCTCTGAGGGCCAACGTCCTGACTTTC.

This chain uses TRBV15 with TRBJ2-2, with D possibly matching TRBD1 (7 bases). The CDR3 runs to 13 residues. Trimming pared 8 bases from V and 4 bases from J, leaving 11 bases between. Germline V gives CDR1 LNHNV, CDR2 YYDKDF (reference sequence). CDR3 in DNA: TGTGCCACCCACCAGGGGGGCACCGGGGAGCTGTTTTTT. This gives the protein CATHQGGTGELFF.

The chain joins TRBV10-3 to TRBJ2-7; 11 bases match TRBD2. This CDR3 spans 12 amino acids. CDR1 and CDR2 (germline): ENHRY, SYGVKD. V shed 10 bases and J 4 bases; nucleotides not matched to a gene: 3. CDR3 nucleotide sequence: TGTGCCACCCTAGCGGGGGGATACGAGCAGTACTTC. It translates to CATLAGGYEQYF.

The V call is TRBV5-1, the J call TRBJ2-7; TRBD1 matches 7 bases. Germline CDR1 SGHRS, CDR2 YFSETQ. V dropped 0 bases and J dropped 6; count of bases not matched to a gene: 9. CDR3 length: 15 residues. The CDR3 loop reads CASSLVIQGVSEQYF. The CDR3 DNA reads TGCGCCAGCAGCTTGGTCATTCAGGGGGTATCCGAGCAGTACTTC.

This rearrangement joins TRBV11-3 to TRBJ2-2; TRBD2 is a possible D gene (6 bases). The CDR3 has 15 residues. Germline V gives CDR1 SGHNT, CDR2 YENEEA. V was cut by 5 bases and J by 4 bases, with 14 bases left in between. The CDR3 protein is CASSPGRNPTGELFF. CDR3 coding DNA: TGTGCCAGCAGCCCTGGGAGGAACCCCACCGGGGAGCTGTTTTTT.

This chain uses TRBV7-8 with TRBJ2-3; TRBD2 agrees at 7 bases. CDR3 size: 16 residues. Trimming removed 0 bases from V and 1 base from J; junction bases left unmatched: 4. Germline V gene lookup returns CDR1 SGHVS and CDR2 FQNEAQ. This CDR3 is CASSLAGTTRTDTQYF. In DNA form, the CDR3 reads TGTGCCAGCAGCTTAGCTGGGACTACCCGCACAGATACGCAGTATTTT.

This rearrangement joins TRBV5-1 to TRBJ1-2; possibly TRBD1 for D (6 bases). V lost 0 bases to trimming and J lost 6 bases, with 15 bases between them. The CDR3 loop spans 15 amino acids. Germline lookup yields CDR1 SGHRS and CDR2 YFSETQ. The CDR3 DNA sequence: TGCGCCAGCAGCTTGGAGGGGGGTAGCTTGGATGGCTACACCTTC. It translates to CASSLEGGSLDGYTF.

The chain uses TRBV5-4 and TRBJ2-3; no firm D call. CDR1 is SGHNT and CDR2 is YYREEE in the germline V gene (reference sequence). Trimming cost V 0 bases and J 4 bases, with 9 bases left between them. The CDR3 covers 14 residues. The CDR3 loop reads CASSLASAADTQYF. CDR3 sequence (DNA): TGTGCCAGCAGCTTGGCCTCAGCAGCAGATACGCAGTATTTT.

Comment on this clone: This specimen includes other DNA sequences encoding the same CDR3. The DNA for the CDR3 is TGCGCCAGCAGCGCGGGACAGGGGGCTTATGAGCAGTTCTTC. It translates to CASSAGQGAYEQFF. The gene calls are TRBV5-1 and TRBJ2-1, with 12 bases that match TRBD1. The germline V gene has CDR1 SGHRS and CDR2 YFSETQ. CDR3 length: 14 amino acids. Trimming cost V 4 bases and J 8 bases; bases outside gene matches: 4.

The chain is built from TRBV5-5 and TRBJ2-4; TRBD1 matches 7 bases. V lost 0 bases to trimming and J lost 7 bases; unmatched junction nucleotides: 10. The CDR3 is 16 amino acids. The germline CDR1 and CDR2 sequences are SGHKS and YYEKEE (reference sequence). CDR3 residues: CASSLEDRQGWNIQYF. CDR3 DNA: TGTGCCAGCAGCTTGGAGGACCGACAGGGTTGGAACATTCAGTACTTC. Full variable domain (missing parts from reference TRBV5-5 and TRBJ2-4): DAGVTQSPTHLIKTRGQQVTLRCSPISGHKSVSWYQQVLGQGPQFIFQYYEKEERGRGNFPDRFSARQFPNYSSELNVNALLLGDSALYLCASSLEDRQGWNIQYFGAGTRLSVL.

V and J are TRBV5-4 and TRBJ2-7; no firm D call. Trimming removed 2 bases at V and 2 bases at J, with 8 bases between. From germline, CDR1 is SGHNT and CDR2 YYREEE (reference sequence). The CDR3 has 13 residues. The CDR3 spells CASSFWQTYEQYF. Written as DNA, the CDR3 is TGTGCCAGCAGCTTCTGGCAGACCTACGAGCAGTACTTC.

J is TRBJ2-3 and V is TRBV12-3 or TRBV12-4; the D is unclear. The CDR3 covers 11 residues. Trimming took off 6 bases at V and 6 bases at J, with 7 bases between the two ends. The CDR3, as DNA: TGTGCCAGCAGGATCGGGGATACGCAGTATTTT. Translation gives CASRIGDTQYF.

The CDR3 sequence: CASSRIAGGQETQYF. The CDR3 DNA follows: TGTGCCAGCAGTCGTATAGCGGGGGGTCAAGAGACCCAGTACTTC. This chain links TRBV6-5 with TRBJ2-5; 10 bases are a match to TRBD2. The CDR3 sequence is 15 residues long. Trimming removed 5 bases from V and 2 bases from J; junction bases left unmatched: 5. The germline CDR1 and CDR2 sequences are MNHEY and SVGAGI.

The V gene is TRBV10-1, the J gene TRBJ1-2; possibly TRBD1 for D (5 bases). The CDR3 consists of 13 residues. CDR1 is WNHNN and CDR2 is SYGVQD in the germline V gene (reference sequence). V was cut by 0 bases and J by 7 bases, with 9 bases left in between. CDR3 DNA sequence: TGCGCCAGCAGTGAGTCCGGACAACTTGGCTACACCTTC. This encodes CASSESGQLGYTF.